The clone carrying this T cell receptor (beta chain) was observed once. This sample was taken from a study of siplizumab effects on memory and regulatory T cells. Trimming removed 5 bases from V and 4 bases from J, with 7 bases in between. Germline assignment: CDR1 DFQATT and CDR2 SNEGSKA (reference sequence). The CDR3 length is 11 residues. Sequencing used immunoSEQ multiplex PCR; TCRdb keeps in-frame clones, though not all of them. This table holds 90,000 to 120,000 clones, 85% to 95% found once. The chain combines TRBV20-1 with TRBJ2-3; tentative D call: TRBD2 (5 bases). Sequenced sample: Tregs sorted from blood. The clonotype was recovered from a human donor in good health. CDR3 amino acids: CSAGGSDTQYF. CDR3 bases: TGCAGTGCTGGAGGTTCAGATACGCAGTATTTT.